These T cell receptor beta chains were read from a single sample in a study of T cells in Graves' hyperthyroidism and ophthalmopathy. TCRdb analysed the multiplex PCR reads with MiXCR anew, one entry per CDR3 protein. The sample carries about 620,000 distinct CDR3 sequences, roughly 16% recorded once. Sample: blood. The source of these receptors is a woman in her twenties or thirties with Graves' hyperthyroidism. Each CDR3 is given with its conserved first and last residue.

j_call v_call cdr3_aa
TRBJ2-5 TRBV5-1 CASSQEGLTQETQYF
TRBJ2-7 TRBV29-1 CSARDVGEHEQYF
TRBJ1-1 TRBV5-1 CASSLTGTGALRSSDTEAFF
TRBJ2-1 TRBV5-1 CASSPVEGLGEQFF
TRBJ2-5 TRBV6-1 CASSYPGGTPQETQYF
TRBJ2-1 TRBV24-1 CATSDFGSGSWNEQFF
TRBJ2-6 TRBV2 CASSSLGSGANVLTF
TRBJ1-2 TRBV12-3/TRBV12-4 CASQTAGDGYTF
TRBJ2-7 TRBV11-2 CASSRGGSRTYEQYF
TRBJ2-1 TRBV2 CASNEGGLYEQFF
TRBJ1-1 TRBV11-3 CASSLDRLEAFF
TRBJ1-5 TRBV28 CASRHAPGQGNQPQHF
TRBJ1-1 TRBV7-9 CASSLKPHEAFF
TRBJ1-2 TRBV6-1 CASRDPGARGDYTF
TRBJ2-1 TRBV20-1 CSAMRSPTYNEQFF
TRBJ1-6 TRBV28 CASSLSEAGNSPLHF
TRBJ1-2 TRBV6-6 CASSYVVLDRANYGYTF
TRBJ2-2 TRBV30 CAVDSDGELFF
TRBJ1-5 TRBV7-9 CASSSQGQPQHF
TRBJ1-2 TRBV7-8 CASSDTNYGYTF
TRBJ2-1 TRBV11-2 CASSSWTSGASYNEQFF
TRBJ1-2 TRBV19 CASSTPRQGGNYGYTF
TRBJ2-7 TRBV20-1 CSAATGGGYNEQYF
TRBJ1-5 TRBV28 CASSLDTGLSNQPRHF
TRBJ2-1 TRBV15 CATSRELAGYNEQFF
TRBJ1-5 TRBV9 CASSVGHRDNQPQHF
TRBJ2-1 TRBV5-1 CASSLGLAGAAHEQFF
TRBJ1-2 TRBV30 CAWSEVVRGGRYTF
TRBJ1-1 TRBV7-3 CASSLPLARHRVPTLWNTEAFF
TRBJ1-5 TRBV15 CATRRTAHSNQPQHF
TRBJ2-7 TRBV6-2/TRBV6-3 CASSREKPSYEQYF
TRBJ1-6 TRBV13 CASSASRSPLHF
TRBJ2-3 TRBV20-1 CSAEATSGFTDTQYF
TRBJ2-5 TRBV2 CASSVRQLETQYF
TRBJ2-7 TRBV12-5 CASGLDSYEQYF
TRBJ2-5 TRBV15 CATSRALSGPRQETQYF
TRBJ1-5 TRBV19 CASSIDGGINQPQHF
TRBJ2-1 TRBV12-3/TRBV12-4 CASSLPPRLGDGYEQFF
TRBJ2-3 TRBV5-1 CASSLHRSTDTQYF
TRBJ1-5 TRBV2 CASLDRVGQPQHF
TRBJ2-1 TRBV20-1 CSAGGTSGIYNEQFF